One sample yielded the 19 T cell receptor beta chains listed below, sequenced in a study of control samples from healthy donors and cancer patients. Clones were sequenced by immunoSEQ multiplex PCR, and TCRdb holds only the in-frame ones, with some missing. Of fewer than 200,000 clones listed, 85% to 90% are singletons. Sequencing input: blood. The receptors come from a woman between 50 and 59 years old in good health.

The CDR3 DNA reads as TGTGCCAGCAGTTACCAGGGGTATGAAGCTTTCTTT. The encoded protein is CASSYQGYEAFF. The V call is TRBV6-5, the J call TRBJ1-1; D might be TRBD1 (6 bases). CDR1 MNHEY and CDR2 SVGAGI come from the germline V gene. The V gene lost 2 bases and the J gene lost 7 bases, with 8 bases spanning the gap. The CDR3 length is 12 residues.

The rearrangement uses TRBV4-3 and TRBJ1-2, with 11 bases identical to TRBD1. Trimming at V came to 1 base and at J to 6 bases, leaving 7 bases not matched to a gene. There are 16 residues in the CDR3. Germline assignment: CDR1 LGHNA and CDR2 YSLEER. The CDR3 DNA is TGCGCCAGCAGCCAAGGTTTATGGACAGGGGGCCATGGCTACACCTTC. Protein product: CASSQGLWTGGHGYTF.

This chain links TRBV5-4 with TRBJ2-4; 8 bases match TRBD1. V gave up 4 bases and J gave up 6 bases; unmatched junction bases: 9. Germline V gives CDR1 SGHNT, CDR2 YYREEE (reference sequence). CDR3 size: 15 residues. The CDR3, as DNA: TGTGCCAGCAGCCCGTCGGACAGGGACGGAAACATTCAGTACTTC. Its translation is CASSPSDRDGNIQYF.

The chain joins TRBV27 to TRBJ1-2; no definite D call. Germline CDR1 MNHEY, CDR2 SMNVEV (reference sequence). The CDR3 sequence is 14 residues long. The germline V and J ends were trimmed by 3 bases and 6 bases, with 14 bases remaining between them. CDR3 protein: CASSLGWNSHGYTF. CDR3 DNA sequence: TGTGCCAGCAGTTTGGGGTGGAATTCTCATGGCTACACCTTC.

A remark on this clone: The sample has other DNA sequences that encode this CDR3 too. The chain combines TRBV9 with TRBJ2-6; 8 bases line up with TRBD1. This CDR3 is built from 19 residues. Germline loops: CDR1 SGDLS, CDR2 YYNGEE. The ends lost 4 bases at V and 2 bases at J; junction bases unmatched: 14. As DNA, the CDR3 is TGTGCCAGCAGCCCCCCGGCGGGTCAGGGGGCTGCTGGGGCCAACGTCCTGACTTTC. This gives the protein CASSPPAGQGAAGANVLTF.

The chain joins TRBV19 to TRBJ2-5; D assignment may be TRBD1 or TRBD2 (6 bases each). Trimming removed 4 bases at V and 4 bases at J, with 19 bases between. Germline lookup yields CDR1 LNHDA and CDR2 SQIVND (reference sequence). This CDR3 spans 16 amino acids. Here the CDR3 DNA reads TGTGCCAGTAGTAGAACAGGGAGGAGTACAGGAGAGACCCAGTACTTC. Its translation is CASSRTGRSTGETQYF.

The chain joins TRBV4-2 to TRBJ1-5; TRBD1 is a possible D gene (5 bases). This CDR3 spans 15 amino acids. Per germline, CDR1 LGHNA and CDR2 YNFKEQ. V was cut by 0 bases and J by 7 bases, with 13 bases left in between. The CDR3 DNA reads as TGTGCCAGCAGCCAAGAGAGACAGACGGGACAGCCCCAGCATTTT. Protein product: CASSQERQTGQPQHF.

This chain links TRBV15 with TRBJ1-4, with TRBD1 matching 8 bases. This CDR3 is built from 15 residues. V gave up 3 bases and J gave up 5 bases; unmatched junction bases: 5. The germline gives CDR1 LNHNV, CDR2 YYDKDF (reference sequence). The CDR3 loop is CATSSRQGANEKLFF. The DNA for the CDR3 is TGTGCCACCAGCAGTCGGCAGGGGGCGAATGAAAAACTGTTTTTT.

The CDR3 sequence is CASSPDLVSYEQYF. In DNA form, the CDR3 reads TGTGCCAGCAGCCCCGACCTTGTATCCTACGAGCAGTACTTC. The genes are TRBV5-4 and TRBJ2-7; D unclear. CDR3 length: 14 residues. The V end lost 4 bases, the J end lost 1 base, and 12 bases lay between the germline ends. Germline CDR1 reads SGHNT; CDR2 reads YYREEE (reference sequence).

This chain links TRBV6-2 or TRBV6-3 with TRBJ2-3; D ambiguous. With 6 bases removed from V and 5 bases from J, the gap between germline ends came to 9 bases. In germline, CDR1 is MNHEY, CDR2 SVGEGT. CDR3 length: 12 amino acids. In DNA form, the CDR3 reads TGTGCCAGCAGCCCCGAACTAGATACGCAGTATTTT. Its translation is CASSPELDTQYF.

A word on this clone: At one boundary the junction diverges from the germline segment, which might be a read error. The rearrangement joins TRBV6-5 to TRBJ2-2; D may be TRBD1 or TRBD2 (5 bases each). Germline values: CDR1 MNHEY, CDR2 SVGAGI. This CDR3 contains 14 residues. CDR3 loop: CASSYQGATRELFF. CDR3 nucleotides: TGTGCCAGCAGTTACCAGGGAGCCACCAGGGAGCTGTTTTTT.

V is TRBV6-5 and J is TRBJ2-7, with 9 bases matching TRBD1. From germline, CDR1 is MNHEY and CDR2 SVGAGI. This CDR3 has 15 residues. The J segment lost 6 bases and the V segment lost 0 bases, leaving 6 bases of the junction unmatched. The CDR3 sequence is CASSYSGQGNREQYF. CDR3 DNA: TGTGCCAGCAGTTACTCGGGACAGGGAAACCGCGAGCAGTACTTC.

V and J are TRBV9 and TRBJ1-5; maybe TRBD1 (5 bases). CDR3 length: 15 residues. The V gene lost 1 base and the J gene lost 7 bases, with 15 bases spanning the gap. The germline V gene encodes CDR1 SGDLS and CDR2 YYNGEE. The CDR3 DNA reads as TGTGCCAGCAGCGTATTAGACGCCCCAGGGCAGCCCCAGCATTTT. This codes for CASSVLDAPGQPQHF.

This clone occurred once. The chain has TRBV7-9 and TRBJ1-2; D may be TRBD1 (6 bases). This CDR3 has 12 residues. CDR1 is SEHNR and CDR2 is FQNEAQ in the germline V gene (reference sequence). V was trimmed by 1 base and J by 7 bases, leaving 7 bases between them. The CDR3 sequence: CASSLGGAGYTF. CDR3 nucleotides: TGTGCCAGCAGCTTAGGGGGGGCTGGCTACACCTTC.

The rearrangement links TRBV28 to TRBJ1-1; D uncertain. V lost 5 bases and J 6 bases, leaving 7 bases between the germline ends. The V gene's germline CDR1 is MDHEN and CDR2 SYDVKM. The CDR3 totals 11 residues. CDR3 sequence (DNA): TGTGCCAGCAGTCCTTTGGCTGAAGCTTTCTTT. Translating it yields CASSPLAEAFF.

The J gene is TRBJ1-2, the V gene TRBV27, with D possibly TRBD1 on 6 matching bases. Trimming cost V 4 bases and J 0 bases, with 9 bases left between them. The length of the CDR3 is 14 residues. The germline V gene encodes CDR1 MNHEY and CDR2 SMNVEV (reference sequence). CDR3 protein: CASSSKGANYGYTF. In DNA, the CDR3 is TGTGCCAGCAGTTCCAAGGGGGCTAACTATGGCTACACCTTC.

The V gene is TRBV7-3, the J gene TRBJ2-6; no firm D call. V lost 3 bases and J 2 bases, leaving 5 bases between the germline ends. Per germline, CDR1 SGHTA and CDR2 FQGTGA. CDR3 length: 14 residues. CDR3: CASSLDPGANVLTF. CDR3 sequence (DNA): TGTGCCAGCAGCTTGGACCCTGGGGCCAACGTCCTGACTTTC.

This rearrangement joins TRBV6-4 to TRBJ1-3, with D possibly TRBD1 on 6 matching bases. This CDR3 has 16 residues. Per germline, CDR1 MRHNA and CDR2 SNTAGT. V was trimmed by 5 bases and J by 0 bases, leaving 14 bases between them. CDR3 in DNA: TGTGCCAGCAGTTCCGACAACAGGGTCTCTGGAAACACCATATATTTT. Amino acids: CASSSDNRVSGNTIYF.

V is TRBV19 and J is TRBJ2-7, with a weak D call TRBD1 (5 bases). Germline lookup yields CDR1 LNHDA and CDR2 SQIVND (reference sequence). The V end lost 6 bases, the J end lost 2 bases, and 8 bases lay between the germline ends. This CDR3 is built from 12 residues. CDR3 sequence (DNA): TGTGCCAGTAGGTCGACAGCCTACGAGCAGTACTTC. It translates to CASRSTAYEQYF. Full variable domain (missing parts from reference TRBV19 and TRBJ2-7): DGGITQSPKYLFRKEGQNVTLSCEQNLNHDAMYWYRQDPGQGLRLIYYSQIVNDFQKGDIAEGYSVSREKKESFPLTVTSAQKNPTAFYLCASRSTAYEQYFGPGTRLTVT.